These 18 T cell receptor beta chains share one sample of origin, sequenced in a study of beta chain features in type 1 diabetes. Sequencing targeted expressed TCRB transcripts, as all isolated RNA had been reverse transcribed. Clones were sequenced by immunoSEQ multiplex PCR, and TCRdb holds only the in-frame ones, with some missing. The profile shows about 900,000 clones, roughly a sixth of them singletons. Sample: naive CD4+ T cells from blood. Receptors originate from a woman under 30 in good health.

This clone was recorded a few times. V is TRBV9 and J is TRBJ2-3; 7 bases fit TRBD2. The CDR3 contains 15 residues. The ends lost 3 bases at V and 3 bases at J; junction bases unmatched: 7. In germline, CDR1 is SGDLS, CDR2 YYNGEE. The DNA of the CDR3 is TGTGCCAGCAGCGAGTCGGGAGGTGCTACAGATACGCAGTATTTT. Its translation is CASSESGGATDTQYF.

This chain joins TRBV7-9 and TRBJ1-1, with unresolved D. Germline CDR1 and CDR2: SEHNR and FQNEAQ (reference sequence). The CDR3 consists of 14 residues. Trimming shortened V by 5 bases and J by 1 base, and 11 bases separated the two germline ends. Here the CDR3 DNA reads TGTGCCAGCAGCCCATCCACTTCGAACACTGAAGCTTTCTTT. Amino acid sequence: CASSPSTSNTEAFF.

The chain joins TRBV4-3 to TRBJ1-5; no definite D call. The CDR3 sequence is 10 residues long. The germline gives CDR1 LGHNA, CDR2 YSLEER. V lost 9 bases, J lost 4 bases, and 4 bases lay in between. The chain's CDR3 is CARFNQPQHF. The CDR3 DNA sequence: TGCGCCAGGTTTAATCAGCCCCAGCATTTT.

This clone was found a few times. The V call is TRBV2, the J call TRBJ2-7, with 8 bases fitting TRBD2. The V gene's germline CDR1 is SNHLY and CDR2 FYNNEI. Trimming at V came to 8 bases and at J to 5 bases, leaving 11 bases not matched to a gene. The CDR3 is made up of 14 amino acids. The CDR3: CASRSPREDDEQYF. The CDR3 DNA follows: TGTGCCAGCCGGTCGCCGCGGGAGGACGACGAGCAGTACTTC.

The sample holds a few counts of this clone. The chain recombines TRBV2 with TRBJ2-5; 10 nucleotides agree with TRBD2. Germline loops: CDR1 SNHLY, CDR2 FYNNEI. This CDR3 has 14 residues. Trimming at V came to 4 bases and at J to 5 bases, leaving 4 bases not matched to a gene. The CDR3 nucleotides read TGTGCCAGCAGTGGGCTAGCGGGAGTTGAGACCCAGTACTTC. Protein: CASSGLAGVETQYF. Full variable domain (missing parts from reference TRBV2 and TRBJ2-5): EPEVTQTPSHQVTQMGQEVILRCVPISNHLYFYWYRQILGQKVEFLVSFYNNEISEKSEIFDDQFSVERPDGSNFTLKIRSTKLEDSAMYFCASSGLAGVETQYFGPGTRLLVL.

This clone occurred a few times. V usage is TRBV10-3 and J usage is TRBJ1-2; D gene ambiguous. V was pared by 11 bases and J by 4 bases, with 17 bases between. The CDR3 has 13 residues. Per germline, CDR1 ENHRY and CDR2 SYGVKD. The CDR3 sequence is CALRTGAGYGYTF. The CDR3, as DNA: TGTGCCTTACGGACGGGAGCAGGCTATGGCTACACCTTC.

V is TRBV6-6 and J is TRBJ2-5; 8 positions match TRBD2. Germline CDR1 MNHNY, CDR2 SVGAGI (reference sequence). J lost 4 bases, V lost 2 bases, and 6 bases had no gene match. The CDR3 is 15 amino acids. The CDR3 sequence: CASSYGSSGTETQYF. DNA of the CDR3: TGTGCCAGCAGTTACGGTAGTAGCGGGACAGAGACCCAGTACTTC.

In its sample, this clone was seen a few times. The rearrangement joins TRBV5-1 to TRBJ2-5; D remains unclear. The CDR3 totals 14 residues. The germline gives CDR1 SGHRS, CDR2 YFSETQ. With 2 bases removed from V and 2 bases from J, the gap between germline ends came to 10 bases. The CDR3 sequence is CASSFFSDQETQYF. The CDR3 DNA follows: TGCGCCAGCAGCTTCTTTTCGGATCAAGAGACCCAGTACTTC.

On this clone itself: In the same sample, other DNA sequences code for this CDR3. The rearrangement uses TRBV6-6 and TRBJ1-1; no firm D call. V lost 2 bases to trimming and J lost 1 base, with 5 bases between them. This CDR3 has 13 amino acids. Germline CDR1 reads MNHNY; CDR2 reads SVGAGI (reference sequence). CDR3 protein: CASSYGRNTEAFF. In DNA, the CDR3 is TGTGCCAGCAGTTACGGGCGGAACACTGAAGCTTTCTTT.

This clone turned up a few times. This sample includes further DNA sequences coding for the same CDR3. The chain uses TRBV18 and TRBJ2-5; no clear D. The germline V and J ends were trimmed by 3 bases and 2 bases, with 7 bases remaining between them. The CDR3 extends over 13 amino acids. Per the germline V gene, CDR1 is KGHSH and CDR2 is LQKENI. The CDR3 nucleotides are TGTGCCAGCTCACCGGGTAGGCAAGAGACCCAGTACTTC. The encoded protein is CASSPGRQETQYF.

This clone was counted once. The genes are TRBV7-9 and TRBJ1-3; D call uncertain. The germline CDR1 and CDR2 sequences are SEHNR and FQNEAQ (reference sequence). V shed 2 bases and J shed 4 bases, with 9 bases lying between them. The CDR3 spans 14 residues. This CDR3 is CASSLQDGGNTIYF. CDR3 bases: TGTGCCAGCAGCTTACAGGATGGGGGAAACACCATATATTTT.

A few counts support this clone. The J gene is TRBJ2-7, the V gene TRBV6-6; 9 bases line up with TRBD1. This CDR3 region has 13 residues. The J segment lost 5 bases and the V segment lost 6 bases, leaving 5 bases of the junction unmatched. Germline V CDR1 and CDR2: MNHNY, SVGAGI (reference sequence). The CDR3 is CASRGQGAHEQYF. DNA of the CDR3: TGTGCCAGCAGGGGACAGGGAGCCCACGAGCAGTACTTC.

The chain recombines TRBV29-1 with TRBJ1-1; weak D call: TRBD1 (6 bases). The ends were cut back, 7 bases at V and 0 bases at J, with 12 bases in the middle. This CDR3 spans 13 amino acids. Germline V gene data show CDR1 as SQVTM and CDR2 as ANQGSEA. The CDR3 DNA is TGCAGCGCCAGGGGACATATGAACACTGAAGCTTTCTTT. This encodes CSARGHMNTEAFF.

This clone was seen more than once but under ten times. The genes are TRBV5-1 and TRBJ2-2; D may be TRBD2 (6 bases). This CDR3 comprises 14 residues. Trimming took 3 bases from V and 6 from J, leaving 12 bases between them. The V gene's germline CDR1 is SGHRS and CDR2 YFSETQ. This chain's CDR3 is CASSSGGSAGELFF. CDR3 coding DNA: TGCGCCAGCAGCTCCGGAGGGTCTGCCGGGGAGCTGTTTTTT.

This sequence joins TRBV2 and TRBJ2-1; 8 nucleotides align to TRBD2. Germline values: CDR1 SNHLY, CDR2 FYNNEI. V dropped 1 base and J dropped 15; count of bases not matched to a gene: 8. CDR3 length: 13 amino acids. CDR3 in amino acids: CASSEEEGTSTFF. The CDR3 nucleotides read TGTGCCAGCAGTGAAGAGGAAGGGACTAGTACGTTCTTC.

The table lists this clone with a few counts. A single base separates this from a much larger clone, so it may be a read error. The chain joins TRBV5-4 to TRBJ2-5, with no clear D. Per germline, CDR1 SGHNT and CDR2 YYREEE (reference sequence). CDR3 length: 11 residues. V was pared by 4 bases and J by 1 base, with 2 bases between. In nucleotides, the CDR3 is TGTGCCAGCAGCGCCCAAGAGACCCAGTACTTC. Encoded protein: CASSAQETQYF.

This chain links TRBV6-1 with TRBJ1-5; weak D call: TRBD1 (5 bases). The CDR3 contains 14 residues. Germline assignment: CDR1 MNHNS and CDR2 SASEGT. V lost 0 bases to trimming and J lost 7 bases, with 10 bases between them. CDR3 protein: CASSEAQGGQPQHF. The DNA of the CDR3 is TGTGCCAGCAGTGAAGCCCAGGGAGGCCAGCCCCAGCATTTT.

The J gene is TRBJ2-3, the V gene TRBV6-5, with TRBD1 identical over 8 bases. Losses at the gene ends were 4 bases for V and 1 base for J; bases not matched to a gene: 4. CDR3 length: 15 residues. Germline assignment: CDR1 MNHEY and CDR2 SVGAGI. The CDR3 DNA reads TGTGCCAGCAGTTCCCCGGGACAGGGCACAGATACGCAGTATTTT. This translates into CASSSPGQGTDTQYF.